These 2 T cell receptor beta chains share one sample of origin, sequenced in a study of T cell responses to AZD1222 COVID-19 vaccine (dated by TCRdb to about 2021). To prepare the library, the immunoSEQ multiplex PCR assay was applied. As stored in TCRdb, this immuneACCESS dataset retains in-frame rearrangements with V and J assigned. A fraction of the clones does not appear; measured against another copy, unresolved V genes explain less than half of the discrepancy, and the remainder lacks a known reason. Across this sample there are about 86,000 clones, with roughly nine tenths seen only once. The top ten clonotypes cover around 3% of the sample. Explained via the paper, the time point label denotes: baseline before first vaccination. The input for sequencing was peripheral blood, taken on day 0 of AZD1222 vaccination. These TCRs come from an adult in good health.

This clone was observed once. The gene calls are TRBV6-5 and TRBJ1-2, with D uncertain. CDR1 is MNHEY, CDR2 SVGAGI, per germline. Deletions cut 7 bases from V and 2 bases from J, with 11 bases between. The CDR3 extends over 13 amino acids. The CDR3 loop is CASTPGINYGYTF. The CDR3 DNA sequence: TGTGCCAGCACCCCGGGGATCAACTATGGCTACACCTTC.

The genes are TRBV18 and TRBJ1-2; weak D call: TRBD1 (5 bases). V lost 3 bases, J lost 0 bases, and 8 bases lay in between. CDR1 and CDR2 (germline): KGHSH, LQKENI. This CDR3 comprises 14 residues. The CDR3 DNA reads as TGTGCCAGCTCACCCGGGACCGCTAACTATGGCTACACCTTC. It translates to CASSPGTANYGYTF.